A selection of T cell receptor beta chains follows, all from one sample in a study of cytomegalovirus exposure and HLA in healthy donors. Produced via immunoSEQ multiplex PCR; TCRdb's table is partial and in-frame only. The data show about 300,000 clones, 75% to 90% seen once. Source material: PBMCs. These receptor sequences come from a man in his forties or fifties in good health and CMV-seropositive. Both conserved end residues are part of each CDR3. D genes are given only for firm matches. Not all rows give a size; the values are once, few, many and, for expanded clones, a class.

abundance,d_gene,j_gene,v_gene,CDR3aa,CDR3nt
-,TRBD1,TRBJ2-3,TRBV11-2,CASSLRQGDTQYF,TGTGCCAGCAGCCTACGACAGGGAGATACGCAGTATTTT
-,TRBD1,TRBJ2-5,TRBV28,CASGGQGSQETQYF,TGTGCCAGCGGGGGACAGGGATCCCAAGAGACCCAGTACTTC
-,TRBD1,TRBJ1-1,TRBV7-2,CASSFGGGGGEAFF,TGTGCCAGCAGCTTCGGAGGGGGCGGGGGGGAAGCTTTCTTT
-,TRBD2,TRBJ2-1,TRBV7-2,CASSLGVAGEVYNEQFF,TGTGCCAGCAGCTTAGGGGTAGCGGGAGAGGTCTACAATGAGCAGTTCTTC
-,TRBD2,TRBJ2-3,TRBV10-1,CASSESSGRAEVTQYF,TGCGCCAGCAGTGAGTCAAGCGGGAGGGCCGAAGTTACGCAGTATTTT
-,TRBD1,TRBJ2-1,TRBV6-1,CASSVGQGRDERFF,TGTGCCAGCAGTGTCGGACAGGGTAGGGATGAGCGGTTCTTC
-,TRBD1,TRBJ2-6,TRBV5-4,CASSLGFRTGAGANVLTF,TGTGCCAGCAGCTTGGGGTTCCGGACAGGGGCTGGGGCCAACGTCCTGACTTTC
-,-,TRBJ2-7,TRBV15,CATSRGGGLGSSYEQYF,TGTGCCACCAGCAGAGGAGGAGGATTGGGGAGCTCCTACGAGCAGTACTTC
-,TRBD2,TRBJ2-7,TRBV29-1,CSVEKRGRDEQYF,TGCAGCGTTGAAAAACGGGGGAGGGACGAGCAGTACTTC
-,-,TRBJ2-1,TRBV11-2,CASLYSGEQFF,TGTGCCAGCCTATATTCTGGTGAGCAGTTCTTC
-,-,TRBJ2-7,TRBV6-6,CASSYSMVHEQYF,TGTGCCAGCAGTTACTCAATGGTCCACGAGCAGTACTTC
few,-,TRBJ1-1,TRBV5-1,CASSLGWGDVTEAFF,TGCGCCAGCAGCTTGGGATGGGGGGATGTCACTGAAGCTTTCTTT
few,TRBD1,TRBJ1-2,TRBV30,CAWSVGQGYGYTF,TGTGCCTGGAGTGTGGGACAGGGGTATGGCTACACCTTC
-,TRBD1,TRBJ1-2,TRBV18,CASSSTGGDGYTF,TGTGCCAGCTCAAGTACAGGGGGTGATGGCTACACCTTC
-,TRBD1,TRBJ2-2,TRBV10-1,CASSEPTGSGELFF,TGCGCCAGCAGTGAGCCGACAGGGTCCGGGGAGCTGTTTTTT
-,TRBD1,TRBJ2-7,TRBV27,CASRRTGGYEQYF,TGTGCCAGCAGACGGACAGGGGGTTACGAGCAGTACTTC
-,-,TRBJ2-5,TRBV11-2,CASSTGGRAGTQYF,TGTGCCAGCAGCACAGGCGGCAGGGCTGGGACCCAGTACTTC
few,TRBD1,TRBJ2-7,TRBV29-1,CSVPGTGVGEQYF,TGCAGCGTTCCCGGGACAGGGGTGGGGGAGCAGTACTTC
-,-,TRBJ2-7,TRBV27,CASSLSRMSSYEQYF,TGTGCCAGCAGTTTATCGCGGATGAGCTCCTACGAGCAGTACTTC
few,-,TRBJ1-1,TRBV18,CASSPKGQRPNTEAFF,TGTGCCAGCTCACCAAAAGGCCAGCGACCGAACACTGAAGCTTTCTTT
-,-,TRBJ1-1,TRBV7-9,CASSLGRGILEGTEAFF,TGTGCCAGCAGCCTCGGTAGGGGAATTCTGGAGGGCACTGAAGCTTTCTTT
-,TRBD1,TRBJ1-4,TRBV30,CAWSTGDVKLFF,TGTGCCTGGAGTACAGGGGACGTAAAACTGTTTTTT
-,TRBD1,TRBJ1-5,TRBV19,CASSTHMDRGLQPQHF,TGTGCCAGTAGTACCCACATGGACAGGGGGCTTCAGCCCCAGCATTTT
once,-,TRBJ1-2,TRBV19,CASTHREGQIYTF,TGTGCCAGTACCCACCGAGAAGGACAGATCTACACCTTC
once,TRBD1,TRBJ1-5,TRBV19,CASSLRQGTQPQHF,TGTGCCAGTAGTCTCAGACAGGGAACTCAGCCCCAGCATTTT
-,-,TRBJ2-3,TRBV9,CASSVAVTDTQYF,TGTGCCAGCAGCGTAGCTGTCACAGATACGCAGTATTTT
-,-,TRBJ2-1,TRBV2,CASSAGRSYNEQFF,TGTGCCTCTAGCGCTGGGAGGTCCTACAATGAGCAGTTCTTC
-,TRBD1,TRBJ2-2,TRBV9,CASSLKQGTGGSGELFF,TGTGCCAGCAGCCTCAAGCAGGGGACAGGGGGCTCCGGGGAGCTGTTTTTT